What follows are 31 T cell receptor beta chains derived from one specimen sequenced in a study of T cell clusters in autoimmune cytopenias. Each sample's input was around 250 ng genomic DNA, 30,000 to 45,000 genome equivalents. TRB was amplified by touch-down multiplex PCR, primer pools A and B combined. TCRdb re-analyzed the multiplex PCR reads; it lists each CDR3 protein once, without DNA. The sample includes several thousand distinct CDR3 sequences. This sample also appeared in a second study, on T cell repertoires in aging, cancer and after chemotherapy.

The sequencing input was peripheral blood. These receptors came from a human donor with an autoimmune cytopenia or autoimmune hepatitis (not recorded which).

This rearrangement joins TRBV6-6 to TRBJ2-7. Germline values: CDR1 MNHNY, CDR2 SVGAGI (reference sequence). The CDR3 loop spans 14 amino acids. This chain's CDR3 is CASSYSAGPYEQYF.

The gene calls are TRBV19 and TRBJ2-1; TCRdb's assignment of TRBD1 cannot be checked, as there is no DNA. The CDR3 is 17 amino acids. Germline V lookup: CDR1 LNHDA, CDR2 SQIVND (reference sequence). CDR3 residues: CASSILSGAEGGNEQFF.

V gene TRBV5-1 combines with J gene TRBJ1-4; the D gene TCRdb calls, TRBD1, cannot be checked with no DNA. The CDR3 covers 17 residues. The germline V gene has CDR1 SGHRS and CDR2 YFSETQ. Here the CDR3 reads CASSARQGDLNNEKLFF.

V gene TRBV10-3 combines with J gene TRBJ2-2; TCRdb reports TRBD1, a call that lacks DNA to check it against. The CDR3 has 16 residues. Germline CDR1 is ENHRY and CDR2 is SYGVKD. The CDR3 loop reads CAISEQGPVGTGELFF.

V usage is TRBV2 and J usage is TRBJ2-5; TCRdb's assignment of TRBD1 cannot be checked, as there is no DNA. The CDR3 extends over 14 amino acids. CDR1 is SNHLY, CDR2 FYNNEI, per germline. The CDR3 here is CASSRQGAVETQYF.

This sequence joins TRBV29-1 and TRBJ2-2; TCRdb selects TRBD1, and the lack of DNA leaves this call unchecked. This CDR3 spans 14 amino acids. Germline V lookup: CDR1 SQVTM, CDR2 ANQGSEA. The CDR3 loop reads CSVGTGGEHRGAVF.

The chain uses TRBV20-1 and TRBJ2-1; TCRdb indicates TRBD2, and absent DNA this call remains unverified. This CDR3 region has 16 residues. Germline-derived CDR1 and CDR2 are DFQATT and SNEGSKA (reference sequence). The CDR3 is CSARPPTSLIYNEQFF.

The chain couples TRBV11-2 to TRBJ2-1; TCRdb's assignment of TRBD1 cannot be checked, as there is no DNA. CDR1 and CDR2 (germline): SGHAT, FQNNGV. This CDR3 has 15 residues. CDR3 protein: CASSFIRGIGNEQFF.

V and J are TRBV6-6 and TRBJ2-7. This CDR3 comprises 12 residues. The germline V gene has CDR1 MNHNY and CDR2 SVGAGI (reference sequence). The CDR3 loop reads CASGRTTYEQYF.

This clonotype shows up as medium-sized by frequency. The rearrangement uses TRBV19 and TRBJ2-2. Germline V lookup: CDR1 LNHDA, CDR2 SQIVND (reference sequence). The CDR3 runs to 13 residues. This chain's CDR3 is CASRGRSTGELFF.

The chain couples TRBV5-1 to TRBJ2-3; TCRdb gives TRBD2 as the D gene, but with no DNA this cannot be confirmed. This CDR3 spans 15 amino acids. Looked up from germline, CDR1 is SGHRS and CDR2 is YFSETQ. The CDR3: CASSLYGGGTDTQYF. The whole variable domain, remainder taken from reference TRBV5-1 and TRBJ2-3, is KAGVTQTPRYLIKTRGQQVTLSCSPISGHRSVSWYQQTPGQGLQFLFEYFSETQRNKGNFPGRFSGRQFSNSRSEMNVSTLELGDSALYLCASSLYGGGTDTQYFGPGTRLTVL.

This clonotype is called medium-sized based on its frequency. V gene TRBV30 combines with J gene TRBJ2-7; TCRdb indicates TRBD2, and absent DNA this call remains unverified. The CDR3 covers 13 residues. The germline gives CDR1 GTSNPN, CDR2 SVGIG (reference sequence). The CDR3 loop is CAWSVAGGYEQYF.

CDR3 loop: CASSYDSPSGNTIYF. The chain combines TRBV6-5 with TRBJ1-3; TCRdb lists TRBD1, though no DNA is available to test this call. This CDR3 contains 15 residues. Germline CDR1 reads MNHEY; CDR2 reads SVGAGI.

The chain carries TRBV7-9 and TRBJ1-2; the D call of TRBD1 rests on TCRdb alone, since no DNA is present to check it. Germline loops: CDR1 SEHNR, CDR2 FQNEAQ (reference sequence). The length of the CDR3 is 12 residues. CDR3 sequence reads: CASTSDRGGNTF.

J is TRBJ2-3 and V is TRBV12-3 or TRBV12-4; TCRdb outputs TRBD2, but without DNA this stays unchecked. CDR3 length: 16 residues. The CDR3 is CASSLLRGGNTDTQYF.

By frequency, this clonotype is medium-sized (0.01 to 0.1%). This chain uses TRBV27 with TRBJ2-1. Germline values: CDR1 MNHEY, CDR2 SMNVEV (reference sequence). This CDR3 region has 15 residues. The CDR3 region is CASSSLGTTYNEQFF.

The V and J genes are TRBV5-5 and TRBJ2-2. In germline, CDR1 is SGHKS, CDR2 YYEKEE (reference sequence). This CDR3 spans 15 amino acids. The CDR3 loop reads CASSLDQAYTGELFF.

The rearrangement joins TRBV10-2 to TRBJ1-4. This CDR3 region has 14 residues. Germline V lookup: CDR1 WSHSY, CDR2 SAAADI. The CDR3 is CASSAGSFNEKLFF.

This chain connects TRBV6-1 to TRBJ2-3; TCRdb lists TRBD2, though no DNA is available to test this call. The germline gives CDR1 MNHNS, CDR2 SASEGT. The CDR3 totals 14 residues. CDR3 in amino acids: CASTGGGVTDTQYF.

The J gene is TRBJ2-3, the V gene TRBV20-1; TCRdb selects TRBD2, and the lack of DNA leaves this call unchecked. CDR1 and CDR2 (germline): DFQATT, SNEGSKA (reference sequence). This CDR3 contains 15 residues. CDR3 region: CSARGVAGITDTQYF.

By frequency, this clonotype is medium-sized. The CDR3 spells CASSLAGSNNSPLHF. This sequence joins TRBV13 and TRBJ1-6. This CDR3 spans 15 amino acids. Germline loops: CDR1 PRHDT, CDR2 FYEKMQ (reference sequence).

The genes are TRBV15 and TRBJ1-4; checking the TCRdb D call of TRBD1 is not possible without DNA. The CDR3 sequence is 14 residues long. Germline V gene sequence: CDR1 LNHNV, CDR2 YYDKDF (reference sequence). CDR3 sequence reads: CATSRAQGKEKLFF.

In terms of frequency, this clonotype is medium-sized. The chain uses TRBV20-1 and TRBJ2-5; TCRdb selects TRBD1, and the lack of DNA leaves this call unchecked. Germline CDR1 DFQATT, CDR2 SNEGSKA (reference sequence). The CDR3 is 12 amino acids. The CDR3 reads CSGSLGGETQYF.

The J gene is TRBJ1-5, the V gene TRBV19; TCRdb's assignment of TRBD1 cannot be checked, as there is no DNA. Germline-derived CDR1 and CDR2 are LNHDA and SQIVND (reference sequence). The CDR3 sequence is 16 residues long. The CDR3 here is CASSIGTGYSNQPQHF.

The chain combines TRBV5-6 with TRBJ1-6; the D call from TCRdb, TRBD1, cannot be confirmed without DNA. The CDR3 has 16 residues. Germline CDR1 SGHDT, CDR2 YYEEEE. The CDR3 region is CASSPRLTGYDSPLHF.

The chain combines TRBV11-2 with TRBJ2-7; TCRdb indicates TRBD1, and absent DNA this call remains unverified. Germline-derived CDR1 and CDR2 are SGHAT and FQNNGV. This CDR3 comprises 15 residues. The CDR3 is CASSLEGQASYEQYF.

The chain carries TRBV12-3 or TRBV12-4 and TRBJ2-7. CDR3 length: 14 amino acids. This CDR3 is CASSDTGSSYEQYF.

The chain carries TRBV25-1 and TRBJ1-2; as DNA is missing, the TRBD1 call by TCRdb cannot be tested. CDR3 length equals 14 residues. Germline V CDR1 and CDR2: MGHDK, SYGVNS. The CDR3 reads CASSEQGFLYGYTF.

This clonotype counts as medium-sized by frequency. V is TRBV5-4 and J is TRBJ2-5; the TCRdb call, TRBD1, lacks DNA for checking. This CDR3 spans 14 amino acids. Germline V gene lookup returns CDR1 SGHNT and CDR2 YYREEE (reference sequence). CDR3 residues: CASSLRRGIETQYF.

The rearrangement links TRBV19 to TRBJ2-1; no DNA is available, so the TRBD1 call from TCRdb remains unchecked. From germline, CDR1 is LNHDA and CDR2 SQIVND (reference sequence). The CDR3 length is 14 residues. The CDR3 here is CASYLGQEAHEQFF.

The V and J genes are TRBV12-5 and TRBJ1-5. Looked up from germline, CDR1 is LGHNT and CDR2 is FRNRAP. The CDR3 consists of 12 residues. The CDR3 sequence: CASAESNQPQHF.